The clone carrying this T cell receptor beta chain was seen more than once but under ten times. The data were taken from a study of blood T cells in healthy people across ages. With a J-beta primer mix and a sample-barcoded 5' primer, a second PCR ran about 7 to 11 cycles. TCRdb re-called the 5' RACE reads with MiXCR, one entry per CDR3 protein. This sample has around 2 million distinct CDR3 sequences, with 30% to 40% found just once. V lost 2 bases to trimming and J lost 3 bases, with 10 bases between them. The V gene's germline CDR1 is DFQATT and CDR2 SNEGSKA (reference sequence). This CDR3 has 13 residues.

The chain is built from TRBV20-1 and TRBJ1-1; D not certain. This clonotype was sampled from a human donor in good health. Sequencing was done on a sample of blood. The CDR3 DNA reads as TGCAGTGCTAGACTTTGGGCGGACACTGAAGCTTTCTTT. As protein: CSARLWADTEAFF.